This T cell receptor (beta chain) was captured in a study of blood T cell repertoires in COVID-19. Assignments of participants to cohorts depended upon their own reported clinical history. Profiling relied on immunoSEQ multiplex PCR, and the TCRdb table lists in-frame clones only, not all of them. The table has some 530,000 clones, roughly nine tenths seen once. Trimming cost V 6 bases and J 4 bases; bases outside gene matches: 11. CDR3 length: 15 residues. CDR1 KGHSH and CDR2 LQKENI come from the germline V gene. The V gene is TRBV18, the J gene TRBJ2-7, with 8 bases identical to TRBD1. The TCR was taken from a woman between 55 and 75 years old who had recovered from COVID-19. Sequenced: PBMCs or T cells enriched from blood (not recorded which). This CDR3 is CASSQTTGDVYEQYF. The CDR3 DNA sequence: TGTGCCAGCTCCCAGACGACAGGGGACGTATACGAGCAGTACTTC.